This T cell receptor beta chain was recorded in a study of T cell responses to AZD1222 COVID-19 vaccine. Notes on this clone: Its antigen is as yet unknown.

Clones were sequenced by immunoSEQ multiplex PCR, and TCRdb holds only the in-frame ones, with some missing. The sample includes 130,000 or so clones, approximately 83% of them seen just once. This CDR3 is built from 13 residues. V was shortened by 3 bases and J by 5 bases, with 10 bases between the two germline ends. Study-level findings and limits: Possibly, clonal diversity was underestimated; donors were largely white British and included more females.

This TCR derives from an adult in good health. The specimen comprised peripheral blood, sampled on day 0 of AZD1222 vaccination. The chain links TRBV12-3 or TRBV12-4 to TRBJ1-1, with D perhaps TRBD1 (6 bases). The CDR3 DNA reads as TGTGCCAGCAGTTTGCTGCAGGGGACTGAAGCTTTCTTT. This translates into CASSLLQGTEAFF.